This T cell receptor beta chain comes out of a study of siplizumab effects on memory and regulatory T cells. General study points: Greater diversity than memory cells seemed evident in naive T cells, which also appeared to be major alloresponse contributors. Left unconfirmed was the suppressive function of proliferating Tregs from siplizumab cultures. The alloreactive clones that mapped to unstimulated subsets made up only a minor fraction.

The CDR3 contains 16 residues. The trim removed 1 base at V and 4 bases at J, leaving 4 bases unmatched. CDR1 and CDR2 from the germline V gene are MGHRA and YSYEKL. Comments on this clone: Its antigen is as yet unknown.

Assays captured 75,000 to 100,000 TCR templates per sample. Sequenced by immunoSEQ multiplex PCR; TCRdb stores in-frame clones only, minus some. The sample includes about 100,000 clones, around 94% seen only once; the top ten take approximately 0.66%. Sequencing was performed on Tregs sorted from blood. This clonotype was obtained from a human donor in good health. V is TRBV4-1 and J is TRBJ1-6; 7 bases fit TRBD1. The CDR3 DNA reads TGCGCCAGCAGCCAAGTAGGGACAGAATATAATTCACCCCTCCACTTT. Residues: CASSQVGTEYNSPLHF.